This TCR beta chain derives from a study of blood T cells in healthy people across ages. This clonotype was counted only a few times. A second PCR, run for about 7 to 11 cycles, used a sample-barcoded 5' primer plus a J-beta primer mix. MiXCR, applied by TCRdb to the 5' RACE reads, yields one record per CDR3 protein. This table holds roughly 500,000 distinct CDR3 sequences, 24% found once. Germline values: CDR1 SGDLS, CDR2 YYNGEE. The germline V and J ends were trimmed by 0 bases and 5 bases, with 3 bases remaining between them. This CDR3 is built from 11 residues. These same records also appear under a second study, on T cells of mothers and their children.

The chain employs TRBV9 and TRBJ2-7; no definite D call. This TCR was sampled from a boy aged 5-17 years in good health. Sequenced sample: blood. CDR3 sequence reads: CASSVDHEQYF. CDR3 bases: TGTGCCAGCAGCGTAGACCACGAGCAGTACTTC.